A selection of T cell receptor beta chains follows, all from one sample in a study of blood T cell repertoires in COVID-19. TCRdb's table, derived via immunoSEQ multiplex PCR, lists solely in-frame clones and lacks some. The sample carries approximately 150,000 clones, approximately 86% recorded once. The sequencing sample was made of peripheral blood. The receptors derive from a woman between 45 and 65 years old with acute or convalescent COVID-19. CDR3s include the opening cysteine and the closing phenylalanine or tryptophan. Each record gives: clone size, D gene, J gene, V gene, CDR3 DNA, CDR3 protein. A D gene is named only where the DNA matches it firmly. A clone size is listed for some rows: how often the clone was seen (once, few, many), or a class if it is expanded.

abundance: -
d_gene: -
j_gene: TRBJ1-2
v_gene: TRBV10-3
CDR3nt: TGTGCCATCAGTGATAGGGGGGGAAGCTATGGCTACACCTTC
CDR3aa: CAISDRGGSYGYTF

abundance: -
d_gene: TRBD2
j_gene: TRBJ2-1
v_gene: TRBV9
CDR3nt: TGTGCCAGCAGCGTATGGGCGGGGGGCCACAATGAGCAGTTCTTC
CDR3aa: CASSVWAGGHNEQFF

abundance: -
d_gene: -
j_gene: TRBJ1-1
v_gene: TRBV11-3
CDR3nt: TGTGCCAGCAGCTCCCTTCAGGACACTGAAGCTTTCTTT
CDR3aa: CASSSLQDTEAFF

abundance: -
d_gene: TRBD2
j_gene: TRBJ2-1
v_gene: TRBV7-2
CDR3nt: TGTGCCAGCAGCTCGGGACTAGCGGGAGGTAATGAGCAGTTCTTC
CDR3aa: CASSSGLAGGNEQFF

abundance: -
d_gene: -
j_gene: TRBJ1-3
v_gene: TRBV5-6
CDR3nt: TGTGCCAGCAGCTTGGTTTTTCGGGGGGGAAACACCATATATTTT
CDR3aa: CASSLVFRGGNTIYF

abundance: -
d_gene: TRBD2
j_gene: TRBJ2-6
v_gene: TRBV2
CDR3nt: TGTGCCAGCCGGGAGGCTGGGGCCAACGTCCTGACTTTC
CDR3aa: CASREAGANVLTF

abundance: once
d_gene: -
j_gene: TRBJ2-7
v_gene: TRBV11-3
CDR3nt: TGTGCCAGCAGCTTCGAGGCCGAGCAGTACTTC
CDR3aa: CASSFEAEQYF

abundance: -
d_gene: -
j_gene: TRBJ2-1
v_gene: TRBV24-1
CDR3nt: TGTGCCACCAGTGGGGCTTACAATGAGCAGTTCTTC
CDR3aa: CATSGAYNEQFF

abundance: -
d_gene: -
j_gene: TRBJ2-3
v_gene: TRBV18
CDR3nt: TGTGCCAGCTCAAGGGGCTCAGGAGATACGCAGTATTTT
CDR3aa: CASSRGSGDTQYF

abundance: -
d_gene: -
j_gene: TRBJ2-7
v_gene: TRBV7-9
CDR3nt: TGTGCCTGTTCTTCTAGTTCCTCCTACGAGCAGTACTTC
CDR3aa: CACSSSSSYEQYF

abundance: -
d_gene: -
j_gene: TRBJ2-1
v_gene: TRBV10-2
CDR3nt: TGCGCCACCGTAGAACGAACCATCAACAATGAGCAGTTCTTC
CDR3aa: CATVERTINNEQFF

abundance: -
d_gene: TRBD1
j_gene: TRBJ2-5
v_gene: TRBV10-3
CDR3nt: TGTGCCATCAGACCGGACAGGGATGAAGAGACCCAGTACTTC
CDR3aa: CAIRPDRDEETQYF

abundance: -
d_gene: -
j_gene: TRBJ2-1
v_gene: TRBV18
CDR3nt: TGTGCCAGCTCACCATCACCGAGCTCCTACAATGAGCAGTTCTTC
CDR3aa: CASSPSPSSYNEQFF

abundance: -
d_gene: -
j_gene: TRBJ1-4
v_gene: TRBV9
CDR3nt: TGTGCCAGCAGCGTAGTAGGGGCAACTAATGAAAAACTGTTTTTT
CDR3aa: CASSVVGATNEKLFF

abundance: -
d_gene: TRBD1
j_gene: TRBJ2-5
v_gene: TRBV7-2
CDR3nt: TGTGCCAGCAGCTCAAACTGGGACAGCGAGACCCAGTACTTC
CDR3aa: CASSSNWDSETQYF

abundance: -
d_gene: -
j_gene: TRBJ1-2
v_gene: TRBV29-1
CDR3nt: TGCAGCGCCCCCTGGGGGGGGGCTGAGGGCTACACCTTC
CDR3aa: CSAPWGGAEGYTF

abundance: -
d_gene: TRBD2
j_gene: TRBJ2-2
v_gene: TRBV6-5
CDR3nt: TGTGCCAGCAGTTACGGAGCTAGCGGGAGCGGGGAGCTGTTTTTT
CDR3aa: CASSYGASGSGELFF

abundance: -
d_gene: TRBD1
j_gene: TRBJ2-7
v_gene: TRBV6-5
CDR3nt: TGTGCCAGCAGTTCGACAGGGTATATGTACGAGCAGTACTTC
CDR3aa: CASSSTGYMYEQYF

abundance: -
d_gene: -
j_gene: TRBJ1-1
v_gene: TRBV5-4
CDR3nt: TGTGCCAGCAGCCCAGGCATGAACACTGAAGCTTTCTTT
CDR3aa: CASSPGMNTEAFF

abundance: few
d_gene: -
j_gene: TRBJ1-3
v_gene: TRBV5-6
CDR3nt: TGTGCCAGCAGCTTGTTTCCAGGTGGAAACACCATATATTTT
CDR3aa: CASSLFPGGNTIYF

abundance: -
d_gene: -
j_gene: TRBJ2-1
v_gene: TRBV11-3
CDR3nt: TGTGCCAGCAGCCCACTGGGGCCCTACAATGAGCAGTTCTTC
CDR3aa: CASSPLGPYNEQFF

abundance: -
d_gene: TRBD1
j_gene: TRBJ1-1
v_gene: TRBV3-1/TRBV3-2
CDR3nt: TGTGCCAGCAGCCAAAACCGGGACAGACTCACTGAAGCTTTCTTT
CDR3aa: CASSQNRDRLTEAFF

abundance: -
d_gene: TRBD1
j_gene: TRBJ2-5
v_gene: TRBV10-3
CDR3nt: TGTGCCATCAGTACCCGGACAGGCCAAGAGACCCAGTACTTC
CDR3aa: CAISTRTGQETQYF

abundance: once
d_gene: -
j_gene: TRBJ1-1
v_gene: TRBV6-2/TRBV6-3
CDR3nt: TGTGCCAGCAGTCTCGTACCGGGGACTGAAGCTTTCTTT
CDR3aa: CASSLVPGTEAFF

abundance: -
d_gene: -
j_gene: TRBJ2-1
v_gene: TRBV5-1
CDR3nt: TGCGCCAGCAGCTCTATACCTAGCTCCTACAATGAGCAGTTCTTC
CDR3aa: CASSSIPSSYNEQFF

abundance: few
d_gene: TRBD1
j_gene: TRBJ2-6
v_gene: TRBV30
CDR3nt: TGTGCCTGGTACCGGGACAGGGGGGAGGGGGCCAACGTCCTGACTTTC
CDR3aa: CAWYRDRGEGANVLTF

abundance: -
d_gene: TRBD1
j_gene: TRBJ2-2
v_gene: TRBV19
CDR3nt: TGTGCCAGTAATTGGGGGGACAGGGGGTACACCGGGGAGCTGTTTTTT
CDR3aa: CASNWGDRGYTGELFF

abundance: -
d_gene: -
j_gene: TRBJ2-1
v_gene: TRBV5-8
CDR3nt: TGTGCCAGCAGGGAGGTCCATGAGCAGTTCTTC
CDR3aa: CASREVHEQFF

abundance: -
d_gene: -
j_gene: TRBJ1-1
v_gene: TRBV7-8
CDR3nt: TGTGCCAGCAGCCTCCAGGGTCTACTGAACACTGAAGCTTTCTTT
CDR3aa: CASSLQGLLNTEAFF

abundance: -
d_gene: -
j_gene: TRBJ1-2
v_gene: TRBV28
CDR3nt: TGTGCCAGCAACCATCAGGGGTATGGCTACACCTTC
CDR3aa: CASNHQGYGYTF

abundance: -
d_gene: -
j_gene: TRBJ2-7
v_gene: TRBV9
CDR3nt: TGTGCCAGCAGCGTCGACCAGGGCTACGAGCAGTACTTC
CDR3aa: CASSVDQGYEQYF

abundance: -
d_gene: -
j_gene: TRBJ1-1
v_gene: TRBV12-3/TRBV12-4
CDR3nt: TGTGCCAGCGGGGGGGGATTGAACACTGAAGCTTTCTTT
CDR3aa: CASGGGLNTEAFF